These 30 T cell receptor beta chains share one sample of origin, sequenced in a study of monozygotic twins with inflammatory bowel disease. From its re-call of the 5' RACE reads, TCRdb lists each CDR3 protein once, without DNA. Here the sample table reports over 130,000 distinct CDR3 sequences. Sequencing was done on a sample of blood. These TCRs come from a human donor with ulcerative colitis or Crohn's disease, or a healthy co-twin of an affected twin (not recorded which).

The V gene is TRBV4-1, the J gene TRBJ2-3. Germline values: CDR1 MGHRA, CDR2 YSYEKL. The CDR3 length is 14 residues. The CDR3 spells CASSPHPGTDTQYF.

The genes are TRBV7-3 and TRBJ2-7; no DNA is available, so the TRBD1 call from TCRdb remains unchecked. CDR1 and CDR2 (germline): SGHTA, FQGTGA. The CDR3 runs 13 residues. CDR3 amino acids: CASSLARGGEQYF.

The J gene is TRBJ2-5, the V gene TRBV7-2; TCRdb calls TRBD2, which cannot be checked without DNA. Germline V gene lookup returns CDR1 SGHTA and CDR2 FQGNSA. The CDR3 runs to 13 residues. The CDR3 reads CASSRGTSGTQYF.

V gene TRBV5-1 combines with J gene TRBJ2-1. The CDR3 has 13 amino acids. Germline CDR1 SGHRS, CDR2 YFSETQ. CDR3 amino acids: CASSLDLRGEQFF.

The CDR3 loop is CSARDKTSYEQYF. The J gene is TRBJ2-7, the V gene TRBV20-1; TCRdb names TRBD2, which stays unverified in the absence of DNA. The germline CDR1 and CDR2 sequences are DFQATT and SNEGSKA (reference sequence). CDR3 size: 13 residues.

This chain uses TRBV5-1 with TRBJ2-3; the D call of TRBD1 rests on TCRdb alone, since no DNA is present to check it. CDR1 SGHRS and CDR2 YFSETQ come from the germline V gene. CDR3 length: 15 residues. This chain's CDR3 is CASSLADRRSDTQYF.

The V call is TRBV6-1, the J call TRBJ2-3; TCRdb outputs TRBD1, but without DNA this stays unchecked. There are 16 residues in the CDR3. In germline, CDR1 is MNHNS, CDR2 SASEGT. The CDR3 sequence: CASSPTWGSGTDTQYF.

The J gene is TRBJ2-1, the V gene TRBV9; the TCRdb call, TRBD2, lacks DNA for checking. Looked up from germline, CDR1 is SGDLS and CDR2 is YYNGEE. The CDR3 spans 17 residues. CDR3 sequence reads: CASSLRTSASSYNEQFF.

The chain recombines TRBV7-2 with TRBJ1-1. CDR3 size: 14 residues. Germline V gives CDR1 SGHTA, CDR2 FQGNSA. The CDR3 sequence is CASSSGRQNTEAFF.

This chain links TRBV5-6 with TRBJ2-5; as DNA is missing, the TRBD2 call by TCRdb cannot be tested. Germline loops: CDR1 SGHDT, CDR2 YYEEEE. The CDR3 is made up of 16 amino acids. The CDR3 protein is CASSPGLAGWQETQYF.

The V and J genes are TRBV18 and TRBJ1-5; checking the TCRdb D call of TRBD1 is not possible without DNA. Germline V gene data show CDR1 as KGHSH and CDR2 as LQKENI. CDR3 length: 16 amino acids. The CDR3 region is CASSPQARGGNQPQHF.

The J gene is TRBJ2-7, the V gene TRBV20-1; TCRdb's D call of TRBD2 is untestable without DNA. The germline V gene has CDR1 DFQATT and CDR2 SNEGSKA (reference sequence). CDR3 length equals 13 residues. CDR3 in amino acids: CSAPSGLAYEQYF.

The rearrangement uses TRBV19 and TRBJ1-2. The V gene's germline CDR1 is LNHDA and CDR2 SQIVND (reference sequence). This CDR3 comprises 13 residues. CDR3: CASSIVSGDGYTF. The whole variable domain, filled in from reference TRBV19 and TRBJ1-2, reads DGGITQSPKYLFRKEGQNVTLSCEQNLNHDAMYWYRQDPGQGLRLIYYSQIVNDFQKGDIAEGYSVSREKKESFPLTVTSAQKNPTAFYLCASSIVSGDGYTFGSGTRLTVV.

CDR3 in amino acids: CASSITDSYNEQFF. The rearrangement links TRBV27 to TRBJ2-1; TCRdb indicates TRBD1, and absent DNA this call remains unverified. Germline V gene lookup returns CDR1 MNHEY and CDR2 SMNVEV (reference sequence). There are 14 residues in the CDR3.

The chain couples TRBV3-1 to TRBJ1-5; no DNA is available, so the TRBD1 call from TCRdb remains unchecked. This CDR3 has 14 residues. CDR1 and CDR2 (germline): LGHDT, YNNKEL (reference sequence). CDR3 in amino acids: CASRSQGGGQPQHF. Supplemented by reference TRBV3-1 and TRBJ1-5, the full variable domain reads DTAVSQTPKYLVTQMGNDKSIKCEQNLGHDTMYWYKQDSKKFLKIMFSYNNKELIINETVPNRFSPKSPDKAHLNLHINSLELGDSAVYFCASRSQGGGQPQHFGDGTRLSIL.

This chain links TRBV20-1 with TRBJ2-3. Germline CDR1 DFQATT, CDR2 SNEGSKA (reference sequence). The CDR3 is made up of 14 amino acids. The CDR3 sequence is CSARDSLYTDTQYF.

The V call is TRBV20-1, the J call TRBJ1-6; TCRdb outputs TRBD1, but without DNA this stays unchecked. The CDR3 is 16 amino acids. Germline loops: CDR1 DFQATT, CDR2 SNEGSKA (reference sequence). The CDR3 here is CSARENSGIYNSPLHF.

The V and J genes are TRBV6-5 and TRBJ2-1; TCRdb's D call, TRBD1, is unchecked because there is no DNA. Germline V gives CDR1 MNHEY, CDR2 SVGAGI. The length of the CDR3 is 16 residues. The CDR3 sequence: CASSYPRGVRRAEQFF.

The chain joins TRBV6-5 to TRBJ1-5; TCRdb reports TRBD1, a call that lacks DNA to check it against. The CDR3 length is 15 residues. CDR1 MNHEY and CDR2 SVGAGI come from the germline V gene. The CDR3 sequence is CASSYSDSPNQPQHF.

The CDR3 region is CASSLQGNNQPQHF. V gene TRBV12-3 or TRBV12-4 combines with J gene TRBJ1-5; TCRdb returns TRBD1, unconfirmable since there is no DNA. The CDR3 has 14 residues.

This rearrangement joins TRBV5-1 to TRBJ1-1. From germline, CDR1 is SGHRS and CDR2 YFSETQ. CDR3 length: 14 residues. CDR3 protein: CASSLLNSRTEAFF. Variable domain in full (rest from reference TRBV5-1 and TRBJ1-1): KAGVTQTPRYLIKTRGQQVTLSCSPISGHRSVSWYQQTPGQGLQFLFEYFSETQRNKGNFPGRFSGRQFSNSRSEMNVSTLELGDSALYLCASSLLNSRTEAFFGQGTRLTVV.

The rearrangement joins TRBV10-3 to TRBJ1-6; absent DNA, TCRdb's TRBD1 call cannot be checked. The CDR3 sequence is 14 residues long. CDR1 is ENHRY, CDR2 SYGVKD, per germline. The CDR3: CAISESPAGSPLHF.

Here the CDR3 reads CASSELAGVYNEQFF. The V call is TRBV6-1, the J call TRBJ2-1; the D call from TCRdb, TRBD2, cannot be confirmed without DNA. The CDR3 has 15 amino acids. Germline V gene sequence: CDR1 MNHNS, CDR2 SASEGT.

The CDR3 here is CASSLLSGGAVVETQYF. The chain has TRBV7-2 and TRBJ2-5; there is no DNA to check the TCRdb D call of TRBD2. The CDR3 is made up of 17 amino acids. CDR1 and CDR2 from the germline V gene are SGHTA and FQGNSA. The full variable domain, with the rest looked up from reference TRBV7-2 and TRBJ2-5, is GAGVSQSPSNKVTEKGKDVELRCDPISGHTALYWYRQSLGQGLEFLIYFQGNSAPDKSGLPSDRFSAERTGGSVSTLTIQRTQQEDSAVYLCASSLLSGGAVVETQYFGPGTRLLVL.

The chain is built from TRBV12-3 or TRBV12-4 and TRBJ1-2; TCRdb reports TRBD1, a call that lacks DNA to check it against. The CDR3 is made up of 13 amino acids. The CDR3 sequence: CASSPTGLFGYTF.

This CDR3 is CASSLEQHYGYTF. V usage is TRBV5-1 and J usage is TRBJ1-2. This CDR3 comprises 13 residues. CDR1 is SGHRS, CDR2 YFSETQ, per germline.

The gene calls are TRBV3-1 and TRBJ2-3; TCRdb's D gene call, TRBD1, goes unchecked for lack of DNA. In germline, CDR1 is LGHDT, CDR2 YNNKEL (reference sequence). The CDR3 runs 13 residues. The CDR3 region is CASSFRLRGTQYF.

The V and J genes are TRBV9 and TRBJ2-3; TCRdb reports TRBD2, a call that lacks DNA to check it against. Germline V gene sequence: CDR1 SGDLS, CDR2 YYNGEE. The CDR3 has 15 amino acids. The CDR3 spells CASSHSSGDTDTQYF.

The genes are TRBV5-1 and TRBJ1-4. Germline loops: CDR1 SGHRS, CDR2 YFSETQ. The CDR3 covers 13 residues. The chain's CDR3 is CASSLPPNEKLFF.

This chain connects TRBV7-2 to TRBJ1-1; TCRdb returns TRBD1, unconfirmable since there is no DNA. The CDR3 is made up of 15 amino acids. The germline V gene encodes CDR1 SGHTA and CDR2 FQGNSA. Here the CDR3 reads CASSTRTGLNTEAFF. Based on the CDR3 plus reference TRBV7-2 and TRBJ1-1, the full variable domain is GAGVSQSPSNKVTEKGKDVELRCDPISGHTALYWYRQSLGQGLEFLIYFQGNSAPDKSGLPSDRFSAERTGGSVSTLTIQRTQQEDSAVYLCASSTRTGLNTEAFFGQGTRLTVV.